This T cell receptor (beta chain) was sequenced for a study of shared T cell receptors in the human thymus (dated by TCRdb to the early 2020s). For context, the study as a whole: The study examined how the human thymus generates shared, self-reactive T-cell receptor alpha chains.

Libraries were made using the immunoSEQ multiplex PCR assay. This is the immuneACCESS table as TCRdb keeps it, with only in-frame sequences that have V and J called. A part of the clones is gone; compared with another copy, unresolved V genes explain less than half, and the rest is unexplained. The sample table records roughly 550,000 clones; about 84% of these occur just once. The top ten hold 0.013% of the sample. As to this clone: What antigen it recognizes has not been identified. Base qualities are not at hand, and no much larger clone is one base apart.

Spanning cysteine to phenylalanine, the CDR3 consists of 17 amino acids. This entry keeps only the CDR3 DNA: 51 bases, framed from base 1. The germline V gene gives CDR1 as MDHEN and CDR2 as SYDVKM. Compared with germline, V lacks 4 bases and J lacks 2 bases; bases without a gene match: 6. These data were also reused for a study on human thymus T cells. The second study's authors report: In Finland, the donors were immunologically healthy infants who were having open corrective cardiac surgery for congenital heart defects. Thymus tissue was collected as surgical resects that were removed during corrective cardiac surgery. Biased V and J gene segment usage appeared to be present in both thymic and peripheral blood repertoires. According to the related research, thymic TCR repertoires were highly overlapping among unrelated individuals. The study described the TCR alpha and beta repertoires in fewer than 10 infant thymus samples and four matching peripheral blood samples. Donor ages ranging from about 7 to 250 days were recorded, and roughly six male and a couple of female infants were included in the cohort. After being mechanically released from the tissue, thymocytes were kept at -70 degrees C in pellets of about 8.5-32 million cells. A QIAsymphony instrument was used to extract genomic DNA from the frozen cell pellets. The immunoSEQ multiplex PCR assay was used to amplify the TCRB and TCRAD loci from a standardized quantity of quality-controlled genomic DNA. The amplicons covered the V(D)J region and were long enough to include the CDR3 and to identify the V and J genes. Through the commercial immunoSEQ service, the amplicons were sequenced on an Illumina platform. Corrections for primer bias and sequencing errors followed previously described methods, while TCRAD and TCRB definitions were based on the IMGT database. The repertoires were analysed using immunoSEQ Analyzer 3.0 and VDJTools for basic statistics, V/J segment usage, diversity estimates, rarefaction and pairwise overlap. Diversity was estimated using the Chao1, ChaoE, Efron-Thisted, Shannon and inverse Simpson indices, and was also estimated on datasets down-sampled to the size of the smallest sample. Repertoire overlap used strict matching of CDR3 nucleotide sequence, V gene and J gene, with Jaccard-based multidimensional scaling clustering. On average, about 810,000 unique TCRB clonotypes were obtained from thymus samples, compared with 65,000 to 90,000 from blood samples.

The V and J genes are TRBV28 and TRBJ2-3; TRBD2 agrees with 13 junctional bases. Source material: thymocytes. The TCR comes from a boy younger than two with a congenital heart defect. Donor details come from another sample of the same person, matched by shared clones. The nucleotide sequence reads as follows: TGTGCCAGCAGTTCCCGGACTAGCGGGAGAAACACAGATACGCAGTATTTT. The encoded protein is CASSSRTSGRNTDTQYF.